This paragraph covers one T cell receptor (beta chain) sequence. Its antigen is still unknown. The data originate from a study of OX40 agonist ivuxolimab in advanced cancers. Study-wide background: Ivuxolimab, which is an agonistic anti-OX40 (CD134) antibody, was administered to the patients. General study results and limits: There were also nonresponders showing low normalized T-cell clonal expansion.

This CDR3 spans 16 amino acids. Germline V CDR1 and CDR2: SGHNT, YENEEA. Between the trimmed V and J ends, which lost 0 bases and 3 bases, there was a span of 12 bases. The table came from immunoSEQ multiplex PCR; TCRdb's copy has only in-frame clones and leaves some out. The sample holds 20,000 to 25,000 clones, under 90% seen once. This TCR was recovered from an adult with an advanced solid tumor such as melanoma, head and neck, liver or kidney cancer. The chain employs TRBV11-3 and TRBJ2-1; a weak D match, TRBD2 (5 bases). This specimen consisted of CD4+ or CD8+ T cells sorted from blood, obtained in a trial of the OX40 agonist ivuxolimab. The CDR3 sequence: CASSLDAGSDYNEQFF. The DNA for the CDR3 is TGTGCCAGCAGCTTAGACGCGGGCTCCGACTACAATGAGCAGTTCTTC.